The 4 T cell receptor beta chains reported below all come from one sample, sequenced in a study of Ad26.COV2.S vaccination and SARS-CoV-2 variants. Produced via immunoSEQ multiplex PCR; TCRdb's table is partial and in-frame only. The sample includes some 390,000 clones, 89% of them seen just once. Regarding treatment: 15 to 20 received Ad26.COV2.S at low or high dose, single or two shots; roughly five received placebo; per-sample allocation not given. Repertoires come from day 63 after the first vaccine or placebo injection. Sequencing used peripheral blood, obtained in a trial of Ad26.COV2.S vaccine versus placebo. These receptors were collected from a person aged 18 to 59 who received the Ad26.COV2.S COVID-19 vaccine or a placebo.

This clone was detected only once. Written as DNA, the CDR3 is TGTGCCAGCAGCCCACCGGGACAGACCCAGTACTTC. It is translated as CASSPPGQTQYF. This chain uses TRBV7-9 with TRBJ2-5; either TRBD1 or TRBD2 may supply D (5 bases each). V was trimmed by 5 bases and J by 6 bases, leaving 10 bases between them. Germline values: CDR1 SEHNR, CDR2 FQNEAQ (reference sequence). The CDR3 loop spans 12 amino acids.

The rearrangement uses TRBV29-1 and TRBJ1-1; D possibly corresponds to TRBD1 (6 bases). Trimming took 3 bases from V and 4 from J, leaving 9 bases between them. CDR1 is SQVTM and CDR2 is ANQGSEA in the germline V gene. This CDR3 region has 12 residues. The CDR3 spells CSVEGGGTEAFF. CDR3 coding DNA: TGCAGCGTTGAGGGGGGCGGCACTGAAGCTTTCTTT.

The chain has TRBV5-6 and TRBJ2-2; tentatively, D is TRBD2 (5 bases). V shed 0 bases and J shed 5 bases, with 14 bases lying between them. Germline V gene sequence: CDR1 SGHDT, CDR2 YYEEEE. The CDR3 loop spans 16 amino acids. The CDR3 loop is CASSLANGETTGELFF. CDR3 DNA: TGTGCCAGCAGCTTGGCCAACGGGGAGACGACCGGGGAGCTGTTTTTT. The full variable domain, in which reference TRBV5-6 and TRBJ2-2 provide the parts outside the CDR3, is DAGVTQSPTHLIKTRGQQVTLRCSPKSGHDTVSWYQQALGQGPQFIFQYYEEEERQRGNFPDRFSGHQFPNYSSELNVNALLLGDSALYLCASSLANGETTGELFFGEGSRLTVL.

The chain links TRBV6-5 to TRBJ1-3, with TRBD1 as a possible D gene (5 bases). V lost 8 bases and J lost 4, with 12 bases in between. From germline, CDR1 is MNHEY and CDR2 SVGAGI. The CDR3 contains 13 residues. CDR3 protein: CASRGAPGNTIYF. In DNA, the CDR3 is TGTGCCAGCCGGGGCGCCCCCGGAAACACCATATATTTT.